Below, one T cell receptor beta chain is given with its context. The sample is drawn from a study of blood T cell repertoires in COVID-19. Study overall: Whether acute or convalescent, the COVID-19 samples came from the United States, Italy and Spain.

Germline V gene lookup returns CDR1 SNHLY and CDR2 FYNNEI. This CDR3 has 13 residues. The V and J ends lost 8 bases and 7 bases, in that order; junction bases with no gene match: 5. Original analysis: Cell counts per sample came from amplifying reference gene primers. Here immunoSEQ multiplex PCR was the method, and the copy in TCRdb shows in-frame clones only, minus some. V and J calls and clone size are those listed in that table; D and trimming were worked out from the DNA. The sample carries roughly 100,000 clones, around 75% recorded once. This chain uses TRBV2 with TRBJ1-6, with 7 bases lining up with TRBD1. The receptor was isolated from a human donor with acute or convalescent COVID-19. The donor label of this sample is uncertain. Sequencing was done on a sample of peripheral blood. The DNA of the CDR3 is TGTGCCAGCGGAGGACAGGAAAATTCACCCCTCCACTTT. Translating gives CASGGQENSPLHF. Filled out from reference TRBV2 and TRBJ1-6, the complete variable domain reads EPEVTQTPSHQVTQMGQEVILRCVPISNHLYFYWYRQILGQKVEFLVSFYNNEISEKSEIFDDQFSVERPDGSNFTLKIRSTKLEDSAMYFCASGGQENSPLHFGNGTRLTVT.